This T cell receptor (beta chain) was identified in a study of cytomegalovirus exposure and HLA in healthy donors. This CDR3 is 13 amino acids long. The V end was cut by 2 bases, the J end by 4 bases, with 8 bases between. From germline, CDR1 is SGHAT and CDR2 FQNNGV. Both 60 Vbeta primers and 13 Jbeta primers went into the PCR. The assay was immunoSEQ multiplex PCR, and TCRdb's table has in-frame clones only and misses some. The top ten clones hold around 3.1% of a sample with 80,000 or so clones, around 80% of them seen once. Material: PBMCs. The receptor was derived from a man aged 45-65 years in good health and CMV-seropositive. V usage is TRBV11-2 and J usage is TRBJ1-1; TRBD1 might be the D (6 bases). The CDR3 region has the DNA TGTGCCAGCAGCTTAAGGGGGACCACTGAAGCTTTCTTT. Its translation: CASSLRGTTEAFF.